This T cell receptor beta chain was profiled in a study of CD8 T cells in ankylosing spondylitis. Study findings and constraints: Ankylosing spondylitis blood appeared to be characterized by a TCR beta motif of under ten highly homologous variants.

This clonotype was found many times. Its target is not known. Quantitative 5'-RACE with molecular barcodes produced the TCR beta libraries. Each CDR3 protein gets one entry after TCRdb re-called the 5' RACE reads with MiXCR. This table has about 220,000 distinct CDR3 sequences, 25% to 30% appearing once. The sample was blood, either unsorted or a sorted T cell fraction (not recorded which). The source is a male donor with ankylosing spondylitis or in good health (not recorded which).

CDR3 amino acids: CASSQRPKPASEQFF. CDR3 DNA sequence: TGTGCCAGCAGCCAAAGACCAAAACCGGCGTCTGAGCAGTTCTTC. The chain couples TRBV14 to TRBJ2-1; D is unclear. Germline values: CDR1 SGHDN, CDR2 FVKESK. There are 15 residues in the CDR3. V gave up 2 bases and J gave up 9 bases, with 17 bases separating them.